Below, one TCR beta chain is given with its context. TCRdb's table, derived via immunoSEQ multiplex PCR, lists solely in-frame clones and lacks some. The table has about 120,000 clones, 80% to 95% seen once; the top ten hold more than 0.15%. This record belongs to a study of OX40 agonist ivuxolimab in advanced cancers. The CDR3 runs 16 residues. Germline V gives CDR1 SGDLS, CDR2 YYNGEE. The V gene end was trimmed by 0 bases and the J gene end by 5 bases; junction bases not matched to a gene: 5. V gene TRBV9 combines with J gene TRBJ1-4; 9 bases are a match to TRBD1. Source: CD4+ or CD8+ T cells sorted from blood, taken in a trial of the OX40 agonist ivuxolimab. The sequence derives from an adult with an advanced solid tumor such as melanoma, head and neck, liver or kidney cancer. CDR3 sequence (DNA): TGTGCCAGCAGCGTAGCCCCGACAGGGGGAAATGAAAAACTGTTTTTT. Translation gives CASSVAPTGGNEKLFF. The variable domain in full, with the rest retrieved from reference TRBV9 and TRBJ1-4, is DSGVTQTPKHLITATGQRVTLRCSPRSGDLSVYWYQQSLDQGLQFLIQYYNGEERAKGNILERFSAQQFPDLHSELNLSSLELGDSALYFCASSVAPTGGNEKLFFGSGTQLSVL.